This T cell receptor (beta chain) is from a study of vaccination and CD4 T cells after COVID-19. Across the study: Overlapping spike peptides from SARS-CoV-2, HCoV-NL63, HCoV-OC43 and HCoV-229E served to stimulate the cells. Overall study results and limits: When vaccine-specific clones from convalescent patients were examined, 304 of 307 were spike mono-reactive.

Remarks on this clonotype: The antigen is undetermined.

V lost 2 bases and J lost 7; bases outside the gene matches: 8. CDR1 is SEHNR and CDR2 is FQNEAQ in the germline V gene (reference sequence). The CDR3 has 16 residues. Once obtained from cultured CD4+ T cells, the DNA was sequenced using the Oncomine TCR Beta short-read assay. A single record per CDR3 protein comes from TCRdb applying MiXCR to the PCR reads. Found here are about 18,000 distinct CDR3 sequences, 45% to 60% of them singletons; the top ten hold around 10%. The treatment is: roughly 11-day PBMC culture with coronavirus spike peptide pools or control peptides (ViraFEST assay). This chain links TRBV7-9 with TRBJ1-6; 7 bases are shared with TRBD1. This TCR was sampled from a human donor who had recovered from COVID-19. Source: CD4+ T cells from blood, cultured in vitro, taken after SARS-CoV-2 vaccination. CDR3 bases: TGTGCCAGCAGCTTACCCCGACAGGGAAACAATTCACCCCTCCACTTT. It encodes CASSLPRQGNNSPLHF.